The 3 T cell receptor beta chains below come from one sample, sequenced in a study of T cell repertoires in cytomegalovirus infection. TCRdb re-analysed the reads in MiXCR, keeping a single row per CDR3 protein. The sample comprises 300,000 to 400,000 distinct CDR3 sequences, approximately 9.5% of which are singletons, and over 3.5% rests with the top ten. Sequenced sample: PBMCs. The receptors originated from a human donor in good health (CMV status not recorded). Some clones in this sample may be carry-over from other donors' samples.

There are a few counts of this clonotype. The chain combines TRBV12-3 or TRBV12-4 with TRBJ1-4; D possibly corresponds to TRBD1 (6 bases). This CDR3 has 16 residues. Trimming cost V 2 bases and J 6 bases, with 16 bases left between them. The CDR3 DNA is TGTGCCAGCAGTTTATTCACGGGGGGCGCCCATGAAAAACTGTTTTTT. It codes for CASSLFTGGAHEKLFF.

This clonotype occurred many times. The chain employs TRBV7-2 and TRBJ2-3; D is unclear. CDR1 is SGHTA and CDR2 is FQGNSA in the germline V gene. Deletions cut 3 bases from V and 6 bases from J, with 13 bases between. The CDR3 is 14 residues long. CDR3 in amino acids: CASSFGHLGDTQYF. The CDR3 DNA reads as TGTGCCAGCAGCTTTGGCCACCTTGGGGATACGCAGTATTTT.

In this sample, this clonotype turned up a few times. This sequence joins TRBV4-1 and TRBJ2-5; D might be TRBD2 (6 bases). CDR3 length equals 15 residues. Germline V gene sequence: CDR1 MGHRA, CDR2 YSYEKL. V was shortened by 1 base and J by 1 base, with 10 bases between the two germline ends. The DNA of the CDR3 is TGCGCCAGCAGCCAAGGTTGGGACTCCCAAGAGACCCAGTACTTC. Translation gives CASSQGWDSQETQYF.